This is a list of T cell receptor beta chains from one sample in a study of brain T cells in children with intractable seizures. Assay used: immunoSEQ multiplex PCR; TCRdb lists only in-frame clones, some missing. Among about 320,000 clones listed, over 90% were seen once. This material consisted of peripheral blood, taken 5 to 6 months after surgery. The receptors derive from a boy in the first two years of life with tuberous sclerosis and intractable seizures. Both conserved end residues are part of each CDR3. The D gene is left open where the match is weak. Clone size, where shown, is once, few, many, or a class for clones that have expanded.

v_call	cdr3_length	j_call	clone_size	d_call	cdr3_nt	cdr3_aa
TRBV9	13	TRBJ2-7	NA	TRBD2	TGTGCCAGCAGCCCCGGGACTACCTACGAGCAGTACTTC	CASSPGTTYEQYF
TRBV7-2	15	TRBJ1-5	once	NA	TGTGCCAGCAGCTTACGCGGGGGTTTTCTTCAGCCCCAGCATTTT	CASSLRGGFLQPQHF
TRBV4-1	15	TRBJ2-3	NA	NA	TGCGCCAGCAGCCAAGATGAGCGGAGGACAGATACGCAGTATTTT	CASSQDERRTDTQYF
TRBV30	10	TRBJ1-1	NA	NA	TGTGCCTGGCGGGGGAATACGGCTTTCTTT	CAWRGNTAFF
TRBV24-1	16	TRBJ2-1	NA	NA	TGTGCCACCAGTGATTTCAATTGGGGGCGCGGGGGTGAGCAGTTCTTC	CATSDFNWGRGGEQFF
TRBV11-3	14	TRBJ1-2	NA	NA	TGTGCCAGCAGCTTAGATGGGGGTAACTATGGCTACACCTTC	CASSLDGGNYGYTF
TRBV6-6	19	TRBJ2-7	NA	NA	TGTGCCAGCAGCTGGGGGGACAGACGTGACTTGCCCCTTTTCTACGAGCAGTACTTC	CASSWGDRRDLPLFYEQYF
TRBV19	15	TRBJ1-1	NA	NA	TGTGCCAGTCGCACAGGGAGAATAACTATTGGTGAAGCTTTCTTT	CASRTGRITIGEAFF
TRBV4-2	15	TRBJ2-5	NA	TRBD2	TGTGCCAGCAGCCAAGAAGGGACTAGGGGAGAGACCCAGTACTTC	CASSQEGTRGETQYF
TRBV28	16	TRBJ1-3	once	NA	TGTGCCAGCAGTTTAAAGGTCTGGGAATCTGGAAACACCATATATTTT	CASSLKVWESGNTIYF
TRBV30	11	TRBJ2-1	NA	NA	TGTGCCTGGCGGGAGTACAATGAGCAGTTCTTC	CAWREYNEQFF
TRBV23-1	15	TRBJ2-7	NA	NA	TGCGCCAGCAGCCTTCATGACGACAGATCCTACGAGCAGTACTTC	CASSLHDDRSYEQYF
TRBV6-5	15	TRBJ1-1	NA	NA	TGTGCCAGCACTGTGGGACCGTTTGGGAACACTGAAGCTTTCTTT	CASTVGPFGNTEAFF
TRBV7-9	13	TRBJ2-7	NA	NA	TGTGCCAGCAGCTTAGGGAACTCCTACGAGCAGTACTTC	CASSLGNSYEQYF
TRBV10-2	13	TRBJ1-2	NA	NA	TGCGCCAGCAGTGAACAGGAGAACTATGGCTACACCTTC	CASSEQENYGYTF
TRBV5-1	15	TRBJ1-6	NA	TRBD1	TGCGCCAGCAGCTTTAGGACAGGAGCCAATTCACCCCTCCACTTT	CASSFRTGANSPLHF
TRBV28	15	TRBJ1-1	once	NA	TGTGCCAGCAGTTTTTACAGGCCTCTGAACACTGAAGCTTTCTTT	CASSFYRPLNTEAFF
TRBV11-3	15	TRBJ2-5	NA	TRBD1	TGTGCCAGCAACCCAAGGGGCAGGGGGCGAGAGACCCAGTACTTC	CASNPRGRGRETQYF
TRBV29-1	13	TRBJ1-1	NA	NA	TGCAGCGTTGCGACGGGAATGAACACTGAAGCTTTCTTT	CSVATGMNTEAFF
TRBV9	14	TRBJ2-3	NA	TRBD2	TGTGCCAGCAGCTCCGGACTAGGCACAGATACGCAGTATTTT	CASSSGLGTDTQYF
TRBV29-1	11	TRBJ2-1	NA	NA	TGCAGCGTTGAGGAGTACAATGAGCAGTTCTTC	CSVEEYNEQFF
TRBV24-1	12	TRBJ2-3	NA	NA	TGTGCCACAGGGATCGGCACAGATACGCAGTATTTT	CATGIGTDTQYF
TRBV20-1	17	TRBJ2-1	once	NA	TGCAGTGCTAGTTTCAGGGTTGTGGGGCGATCCTACAATGAGCAGTTCTTC	CSASFRVVGRSYNEQFF
TRBV18	13	TRBJ1-1	NA	TRBD1	TGTGCCAGCTCGCCTGACAGGGTGAATAGGGCTTTCTTT	CASSPDRVNRAFF
TRBV5-5	18	TRBJ2-1	NA	TRBD2	TGTGCCAGCAGCCAGGGACTAGCGGGGGGGCCTATCCACAATGAGCAGTTCTTC	CASSQGLAGGPIHNEQFF
TRBV19	15	TRBJ2-7	NA	TRBD1	TGTGCCAGTAGCCTCATCGGGACAGGCCTCTACGAGCAGTACTTC	CASSLIGTGLYEQYF
TRBV29-1	12	TRBJ1-2	once	NA	TGCAGCGTTTCCAGTTTCTTCTATGGCTACACCTTC	CSVSSFFYGYTF
TRBV14	14	TRBJ2-3	once	NA	TGTGCCAGCAGCCTAGGGGGGTCCGTGGATACGCAGTATTTT	CASSLGGSVDTQYF
TRBV5-5	17	TRBJ2-1	NA	TRBD2	TGTGCCAGCAGCATCCGGACTAGCGGGTTAACCTACAATGAGCAGTTCTTC	CASSIRTSGLTYNEQFF
TRBV5-6	12	TRBJ1-5	NA	NA	TGTGCCAGCAGCTTGAGCAATCAGCCCCAGCATTTT	CASSLSNQPQHF
TRBV7-9	15	TRBJ1-2	NA	TRBD1	TGTGCCAGCAGCGGACCCAGGGGGAGAAACTATGGCTACACCTTC	CASSGPRGRNYGYTF
TRBV30	14	TRBJ2-2	NA	NA	TGTGCCTGGAGTGTACGGGTAGAGAACGGGGAGCTGTTTTTT	CAWSVRVENGELFF
TRBV13	14	TRBJ1-1	NA	NA	TGTGCCAGCAGCGTCGGGGGCGCGGGCACTGAAGCTTTCTTT	CASSVGGAGTEAFF
TRBV18	14	TRBJ2-5	NA	NA	TGTGCCAGCTCACCACTTGCAGGGGAAGAGACCCAGTACTTC	CASSPLAGEETQYF
TRBV7-8	15	TRBJ1-2	NA	NA	TGTGCCAGCAGCTTAACAACGGGGCTCACATATGGCTACACCTTC	CASSLTTGLTYGYTF
TRBV28	12	TRBJ1-1	NA	NA	TGTGCCAGCAGTCTGTATGGGGGAGAAGCTTTCTTT	CASSLYGGEAFF
TRBV19	12	TRBJ1-5	NA	NA	TGTGCCAGTAGTACCCCGGATCAGCCCCAGCATTTT	CASSTPDQPQHF
TRBV5-6	18	TRBJ2-3	NA	TRBD2	TGTGCCAGCCGCTCCGTGATAGCGGGGGCCATGCGTACAGATACGCAGTATTTT	CASRSVIAGAMRTDTQYF
TRBV28	15	TRBJ2-3	once	TRBD1	TGTGCCAGCGTAACCGGACAGGGGGGCACAGATACGCAGTATTTT	CASVTGQGGTDTQYF
TRBV3-1/TRBV3-2	15	TRBJ2-5	NA	NA	TGTGCCAGCAGCCAAGATGGGAGGGGGCAAGAGACCCAGTACTTC	CASSQDGRGQETQYF
TRBV20-1	19	TRBJ2-7	NA	TRBD1	TGCAGTGCTAGTAGGCTAGGGGACAGGGGCCCAGTTAGCTCCTACGAGCAGTACTTC	CSASRLGDRGPVSSYEQYF
TRBV27	15	TRBJ2-3	NA	TRBD2	TGTGCCAGCAGTTTATTAGCGGGAGCTACAGATACGCAGTATTTT	CASSLLAGATDTQYF
TRBV11-3	13	TRBJ2-3	NA	NA	TGTGCCAGCAGCCCGACTTTGGAGGATACGCAGTATTTT	CASSPTLEDTQYF
TRBV5-5	17	TRBJ2-1	NA	TRBD2	TGTGCCAGCACGGGACTAGCGGGGGTCAGCTCCTACAATGAGCAGTTCTTC	CASTGLAGVSSYNEQFF
TRBV15	16	TRBJ1-3	NA	NA	TGTGCCACCAGCAGAGATCCTCCGGACTCTGGAAACACCATATATTTT	CATSRDPPDSGNTIYF
TRBV5-5	14	TRBJ2-7	once	NA	TGTGCCAGCAGCTTGTGGGGGGCTCCCTACGAGCAGTACTTC	CASSLWGAPYEQYF
TRBV7-9	15	TRBJ1-1	NA	NA	TGTGCCAGCAGCTTTTTTGTCCTCATTGCCACTGAAGCTTTCTTT	CASSFFVLIATEAFF
TRBV7-9	13	TRBJ1-4	NA	NA	TGTGCCAGCAGCTTTGAACGTCATGAAAAACTGTTTTTT	CASSFERHEKLFF
TRBV9	17	TRBJ2-2	NA	NA	TGTGCCAGCAGCGTAGCTAGTAAGGTATCCCCGACCGGGGAGCTGTTTTTT	CASSVASKVSPTGELFF
TRBV28	17	TRBJ1-4	NA	TRBD1	TGTGCCAGCAGTTTATGGAGGCTGGGACAGGGGGATGAAAAACTGTTTTTT	CASSLWRLGQGDEKLFF
TRBV3-1/TRBV3-2	15	TRBJ1-2	NA	TRBD1	TGTGCCAGCAGCCTCGGACAGGGGCTGTACTATGGCTACACCTTC	CASSLGQGLYYGYTF
TRBV21-1	17	TRBJ2-5	NA	NA	TGTGCCAGCACTGAGGGAAGGGGGGACAGGGAGGAAGAGACCCAGTACTTC	CASTEGRGDREEETQYF
TRBV6-5	11	TRBJ2-7	NA	TRBD1	TGTGCCAGTCGGGACAGATACGAGCAGTACTTC	CASRDRYEQYF